One and the same sample provided the 23 T cell receptor beta chains below, sequenced in a study of blood T cell repertoires in COVID-19. Measured with immunoSEQ multiplex PCR; TCRdb has only the in-frame clones, and not every one. This table has over 40,000 clones, around 83% appearing once. Specimen: peripheral blood. These TCRs come from a man in his 60s with active COVID-19.

The chain combines TRBV27 with TRBJ1-2, with TRBD1 identical over 8 bases. Germline trimming cut 4 bases from V and 3 bases from J; bases unmatched to any gene: 1. This CDR3 has 13 amino acids. The germline V gene has CDR1 MNHEY and CDR2 SMNVEV (reference sequence). CDR3 residues: CASSWGQDYGYTF. As DNA, the CDR3 is TGTGCCAGCAGTTGGGGACAGGACTATGGCTACACCTTC.

This clone occurred once. The rearrangement joins TRBV18 to TRBJ2-1; perhaps TRBD1 as D (6 bases). Germline assignment: CDR1 KGHSH and CDR2 LQKENI. The CDR3 runs to 13 residues. The V end lost 2 bases, the J end lost 10 bases, and 12 bases lay between the germline ends. The CDR3 nucleotides are TGTGCCAGCTCACCAATGGGGACACACGAGCAGTTCTTC. Translated: CASSPMGTHEQFF. The full variable domain, its missing parts supplied by reference TRBV18 and TRBJ2-1, is NAGVMQNPRHLVRRRGQEARLRCSPMKGHSHVYWYRQLPEEGLKFMVYLQKENIIDESGMPKERFSAEFPKEGPSILRIQQVVRGDSAAYFCASSPMGTHEQFFGPGTRLTVL.

This clone was detected a few times. This chain links TRBV7-2 with TRBJ2-3, with D tentatively TRBD2 (6 bases). Deletions cut 0 bases from V and 9 bases from J, with 10 bases between. The CDR3 has 13 amino acids. CDR1 and CDR2 from the germline V gene are SGHTA and FQGNSA. The CDR3 sequence is CASSLALEGTQYF. CDR3 nucleotides: TGTGCCAGCAGCTTAGCTTTGGAGGGAACGCAGTATTTT. The full variable domain, in which reference TRBV7-2 and TRBJ2-3 provide the parts outside the CDR3, is GAGVSQSPSNKVTEKGKDVELRCDPISGHTALYWYRQSLGQGLEFLIYFQGNSAPDKSGLPSDRFSAERTGGSVSTLTIQRTQQEDSAVYLCASSLALEGTQYFGPGTRLTVL.

The chain recombines TRBV4-1 with TRBJ2-3; D is ambiguous. V lost 5 bases and J lost 6, with 9 bases in between. Germline lookup yields CDR1 MGHRA and CDR2 YSYEKL. CDR3 size: 12 residues. For the CDR3, the DNA is TGCGCCAGCAGCGACCACAGTGATACGCAGTATTTT. It is translated as CASSDHSDTQYF.

The chain is built from TRBV21-1 and TRBJ2-3; the table calls TRBD2, which could not be checked here. TRBV21-1 counts as a pseudogene. The CDR3 runs to 15 residues. The CDR3 nucleotides read TGTGCCAGCAGCGCAATAGCGGGGCGCACAGATACGCAGTATTTT. Its protein is CASSAIAGRTDTQYF.

This chain connects TRBV3-1 (or the pseudogene TRBV3-2) to TRBJ1-2; 12 bases are shared with TRBD1. Germline V gene lookup returns CDR1 LGHDT and CDR2 YNNKEL (reference sequence). CDR3 length: 14 amino acids. The junction had 2 bases not matched to a gene; V was cut back by 4 bases and J by 5 bases. CDR3 bases: TGTGCCAGCAGCCGGGGACAGGGGGCGTATGGCTACACCTTC. Protein sequence: CASSRGQGAYGYTF.

The chain combines TRBV15 with TRBJ2-3; 8 nucleotides line up with TRBD2. V was pared by 5 bases and J by 4 bases, with 5 bases of the junction left unmatched. This CDR3 is built from 14 residues. The germline V gene encodes CDR1 LNHNV and CDR2 YYDKDF (reference sequence). The CDR3 sequence: CATSLGLASDTQYF. CDR3 sequence (DNA): TGTGCCACCAGCCTCGGACTAGCTTCAGATACGCAGTATTTT.

The V and J genes are TRBV19 and TRBJ2-7; tentatively, D is TRBD1 (6 bases). CDR3 size: 20 residues. The germline CDR1 and CDR2 sequences are LNHDA and SQIVND (reference sequence). Trimming removed 1 base from V and 0 bases from J, with 25 bases in between. The CDR3 region has the DNA TGTGCCAGTAGTATAGGGGCCAGGGGAGTGGGTGCTTGGAGCTCCTACGAGCAGTACTTC. Residues: CASSIGARGVGAWSSYEQYF.

The rearrangement links TRBV10-3 to TRBJ1-1; 8 nucleotides agree with TRBD1. V lost 10 bases to trimming and J lost 3 bases; unmatched junction nucleotides: 7. The CDR3 totals 13 residues. Germline V lookup: CDR1 ENHRY, CDR2 SYGVKD. CDR3 nucleotide sequence: TGTGCCACCACGGACAGGGTGGACACTGAAGCTTTCTTT. It translates to CATTDRVDTEAFF.

The J gene is TRBJ2-7, the V gene TRBV4-3; 10 nucleotides agree with TRBD1. V trimming: 1 base; J trimming: 5 bases; junction bases outside the gene matches: 8. Looked up from germline, CDR1 is LGHNA and CDR2 is YSLEER. CDR3 length: 16 residues. CDR3 residues: CASSQGLRDRGHEQYF. CDR3 coding DNA: TGCGCCAGCAGCCAAGGACTCCGGGACAGGGGCCACGAGCAGTACTTC.

The gene calls are TRBV9 and TRBJ2-7; the D is unclear. The CDR3 covers 14 residues. From germline, CDR1 is SGDLS and CDR2 YYNGEE. The V end was cut by 0 bases, the J end by 1 base, with 8 bases between. The CDR3 sequence is CASSVATESYEQYF. CDR3 bases: TGTGCCAGCAGCGTAGCTACTGAATCCTACGAGCAGTACTTC.

The V and J genes are TRBV14 and TRBJ1-3, with D possibly TRBD1 on 6 matching bases. CDR3 size: 17 residues. CDR1 and CDR2 from the germline V gene are SGHDN and FVKESK. Trimming took off 0 bases at V and 2 bases at J, with 14 bases between the two ends. The CDR3 DNA is TGTGCCAGCAGCCAAGACTCGGGGGGGGCAGCTGGAAACACCATATATTTT. It specifies CASSQDSGGAAGNTIYF.

The chain couples TRBV19 to TRBJ2-2; 7 bases are a match to TRBD1. Germline values: CDR1 LNHDA, CDR2 SQIVND (reference sequence). The junction had 3 bases not matched to a gene; V was cut back by 5 bases and J by 0 bases. This CDR3 region has 15 residues. CDR3 in amino acids: CASSPGTANTGELFF. Written as DNA, the CDR3 is TGTGCCAGTAGTCCCGGGACAGCGAACACCGGGGAGCTGTTTTTT.

The chain recombines TRBV29-1 with TRBJ1-1, with D possibly TRBD1 on 6 matching bases. Germline-derived CDR1 and CDR2 are SQVTM and ANQGSEA. V lost 7 bases to trimming and J lost 0 bases, with 9 bases between them. The CDR3 is 12 amino acids. CDR3: CSAGGMNTEAFF. The CDR3 DNA sequence: TGCAGCGCTGGGGGCATGAACACTGAAGCTTTCTTT.

The V call is TRBV10-3, the J call TRBJ1-6; no clear D. CDR1 is ENHRY, CDR2 SYGVKD, per germline. The CDR3 has 13 residues. V was trimmed by 10 bases and J by 9 bases, leaving 16 bases between them. The CDR3 here is CATKDDIPSPLHF. The CDR3 DNA follows: TGTGCCACCAAAGACGACATTCCTTCACCCCTCCACTTT.

This clone has a single count. The chain couples TRBV6-6 to TRBJ2-7; a weak D match, TRBD2 (6 bases). The CDR3 sequence is 12 residues long. V lost 6 bases to trimming and J lost 4 bases, with 10 bases between them. Germline-derived CDR1 and CDR2 are MNHNY and SVGAGI (reference sequence). CDR3 in amino acids: CASSNGGYEQYF. Here the CDR3 DNA reads TGTGCCAGCAGCAACGGGGGATACGAGCAGTACTTC.

This sequence joins TRBV19 and TRBJ2-7, with no clear D. This CDR3 contains 13 residues. With 1 base removed from V and 3 bases from J, the gap between germline ends came to 7 bases. Germline CDR1 and CDR2: LNHDA and SQIVND (reference sequence). This CDR3 reads CASSIVHGYEQYF. DNA of the CDR3: TGTGCCAGTAGTATAGTCCACGGCTACGAGCAGTACTTC.

The chain joins TRBV6-2 or TRBV6-3 to TRBJ2-1, with 10 bases aligning to TRBD1. Trimming at V came to 2 bases and at J to 2 bases, leaving 0 bases not matched to a gene. The CDR3 spans 15 residues. Germline V gene lookup returns CDR1 MNHEY and CDR2 SVGEGT. In nucleotides, the CDR3 is TGTGCCAGCAGTTACGGGACAGGGGCCTACAATGAGCAGTTCTTC. Amino acid sequence: CASSYGTGAYNEQFF.

This CDR3 is CASRKLQGIHEQYF. The CDR3 DNA reads as TGTGCCAGCAGAAAGTTACAGGGAATCCACGAGCAGTACTTC. The rearrangement links TRBV6-5 to TRBJ2-7; possible D gene TRBD1, 6 bases. Germline V CDR1 and CDR2: MNHEY, SVGAGI. Trimming stripped 6 bases from V and 5 bases from J, with 17 bases between. The CDR3 sequence is 14 residues long.

Written as DNA, the CDR3 is TGTGCCAGCAGTGACTCGACTAGCGGGTACCCCCGGGAGCAGTTCTTC. Residues: CASSDSTSGYPREQFF. The V gene is TRBV6-4, the J gene TRBJ2-1; 10 bases align to TRBD2. Germline trimming cut 0 bases from V and 10 bases from J; bases unmatched to any gene: 9. This CDR3 contains 16 residues. Germline V lookup: CDR1 MRHNA, CDR2 SNTAGT.

The chain links TRBV7-9 to TRBJ1-1; tentatively, D is TRBD1 (5 bases). The CDR3 loop spans 15 amino acids. Germline V gene data show CDR1 as SEHNR and CDR2 as FQNEAQ (reference sequence). The germline V and J ends were trimmed by 4 bases and 5 bases, with 17 bases remaining between them. CDR3: CASSYSRAGPTEAFF. CDR3 nucleotide sequence: TGTGCCAGCAGCTATAGTAGGGCAGGGCCGACTGAAGCTTTCTTT.

There are a few counts of this clone. CDR3 protein: CASSETGGDYGYTF. The CDR3 DNA follows: TGTGCCAGCAGCGAGACAGGGGGCGACTATGGCTACACCTTC. The rearrangement uses TRBV2 and TRBJ1-2; TRBD1 matches 10 bases. J lost 3 bases, V lost 6 bases, and 4 bases had no gene match. Germline V gene sequence: CDR1 SNHLY, CDR2 FYNNEI. The CDR3 loop spans 14 amino acids.

The CDR3 region is CASSHGDRSFQETQYF. The CDR3, as DNA: TGTGCCAGCAGCCACGGGGACAGGAGCTTTCAAGAGACCCAGTACTTC. The V gene is TRBV14, the J gene TRBJ2-5, with TRBD1 matching over 8 bases. From germline, CDR1 is SGHDN and CDR2 FVKESK. The CDR3 consists of 16 residues. V lost 3 bases to trimming and J lost 2 bases; unmatched junction nucleotides: 8. Looking up the rest from reference TRBV14 and TRBJ2-5 gives the full variable domain: EAGVTQFPSHSVIEKGQTVTLRCDPISGHDNLYWYRRVMGKEIKFLLHFVKESKQDESGMPNNRFLAERTGGTYSTLKVQPAELEDSGVYFCASSHGDRSFQETQYFGPGTRLLVL.